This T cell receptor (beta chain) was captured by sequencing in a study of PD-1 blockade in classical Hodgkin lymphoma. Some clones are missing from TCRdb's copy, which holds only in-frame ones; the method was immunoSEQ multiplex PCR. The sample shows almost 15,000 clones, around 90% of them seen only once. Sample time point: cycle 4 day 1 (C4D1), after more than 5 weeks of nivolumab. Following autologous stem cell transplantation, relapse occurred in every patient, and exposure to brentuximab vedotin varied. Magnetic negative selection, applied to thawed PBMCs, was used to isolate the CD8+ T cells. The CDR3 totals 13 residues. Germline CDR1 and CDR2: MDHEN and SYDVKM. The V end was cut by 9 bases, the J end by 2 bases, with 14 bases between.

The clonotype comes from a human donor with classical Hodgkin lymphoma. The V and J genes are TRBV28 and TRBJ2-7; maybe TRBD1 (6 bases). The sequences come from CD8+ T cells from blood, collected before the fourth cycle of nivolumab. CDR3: CASNVKGAYEQYF. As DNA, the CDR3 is TGTGCCAGTAACGTGAAGGGGGCCTACGAGCAGTACTTC.